Listed below are T cell receptor beta chains from one sample, sequenced in a study of T cells after yellow fever vaccination. TCRdb analysed the 5' RACE reads with MiXCR anew, one entry per CDR3 protein. The sample holds almost 600,000 distinct CDR3 sequences, roughly 14% seen once. The starting material was PBMCs, obtained on the day of the yellow fever booster vaccination. The receptors here all came from a man younger than 40 who received the YFV17D yellow fever vaccine. The CDR3 runs from the conserved cysteine through the conserved F or W. The order of the fields is clone size, D gene, J gene, V gene, CDR3 protein, CDR3 DNA. A D gene is named only where the DNA matches it firmly. Size values are once, few and many counts, or a class for expanded clones, and some rows have none.

size: few; D: .; J: TRBJ2-1; V: TRBV15; CDR3: CATRRKADNEQFF; DNA: TGTGCCACCAGAAGAAAAGCGGACAATGAGCAGTTCTTC
size: few; D: .; J: TRBJ1-1; V: TRBV6-1; CDR3: CASRAQGGRAAFF; DNA: TGTGCCAGCAGAGCACAGGGAGGTCGAGCAGCTTTCTTT
size: many; D: TRBD1; J: TRBJ2-7; V: TRBV20-1; CDR3: CSARGADRGYEQYF; DNA: TGCAGTGCTAGAGGGGCAGACAGGGGCTACGAGCAGTACTTC
size: .; D: .; J: TRBJ2-1; V: TRBV6-2/TRBV6-3; CDR3: CASSYSNPSVYEQFF; DNA: TGTGCCAGCAGTTACTCGAACCCCTCTGTGTATGAGCAGTTCTTC
size: .; D: .; J: TRBJ2-2; V: TRBV6-1; CDR3: CASSPEMGTGELFF; DNA: TGTGCCAGCAGTCCTGAGATGGGCACCGGGGAGCTGTTTTTT
size: .; D: .; J: TRBJ1-5; V: TRBV6-6; CDR3: CACSYENQPQHF; DNA: TGTGCCTGCAGTTACGAGAATCAGCCCCAGCATTTT
size: few; D: TRBD2; J: TRBJ2-5; V: TRBV30; CDR3: CAWSAGLAGAYGETQYF; DNA: TGTGCCTGGAGTGCGGGACTAGCGGGAGCGTATGGAGAGACCCAGTACTTC
size: once; D: .; J: TRBJ1-3; V: TRBV4-2; CDR3: CASSQGPRQDAYF; DNA: TGTGCCAGCAGCCAAGGACCGCGCCAAGACGCATATTTT
size: few; D: TRBD1; J: TRBJ2-3; V: TRBV5-1; CDR3: CASSFRDRGLDTQYF; DNA: TGCGCCAGCAGCTTCCGGGACAGGGGGCTTGATACGCAGTATTTT
size: .; D: .; J: TRBJ2-1; V: TRBV29-1; CDR3: CSVVGRLSNEQFF; DNA: TGCAGCGTTGTGGGGAGATTGTCCAATGAGCAGTTCTTC
size: few; D: .; J: TRBJ1-6; V: TRBV6-2/TRBV6-3; CDR3: CASSPPTVWIIHF; DNA: TGTGCCAGCAGTCCCCCGACAGTTTGGATCATCCACTTT
size: .; D: .; J: TRBJ2-1; V: TRBV24-1; CDR3: CATSDDVAPREQFF; DNA: TGTGCCACCAGTGATGATGTGGCTCCCCGGGAGCAGTTCTTC
size: .; D: .; J: TRBJ2-1; V: TRBV28; CDR3: CASSSRQDRTYNEQFF; DNA: TGTGCCAGCAGTTCCCGCCAAGATAGGACCTACAATGAGCAGTTCTTC
size: many; D: .; J: TRBJ2-7; V: TRBV28; CDR3: CASSLGRTYEQYF; DNA: TGTGCCAGCAGTTTAGGCAGGACCTACGAGCAGTACTTC
size: few; D: TRBD2; J: TRBJ2-1; V: TRBV5-1; CDR3: CASSYGTSGFRSYNEQFF; DNA: TGCGCCAGCAGCTACGGGACTAGCGGGTTTCGCTCCTACAATGAGCAGTTCTTC
size: .; D: .; J: TRBJ2-1; V: TRBV7-8; CDR3: CASSARLNEQFF; DNA: TGTGCCAGCAGCGCCAGGCTTAATGAGCAGTTCTTC
size: .; D: .; J: TRBJ2-7; V: TRBV29-1; CDR3: CSVLYTYEQYF; DNA: TGCAGCGTTCTGTACACCTACGAGCAGTACTTC
size: few; D: .; J: TRBJ2-1; V: TRBV6-1; CDR3: CASSHRQNDNNEQFF; DNA: TGTGCCAGCAGCCACAGACAAAACGATAACAATGAGCAGTTCTTC
size: .; D: TRBD2; J: TRBJ2-3; V: TRBV29-1; CDR3: CSVERLAGGFTDTQYF; DNA: TGCAGCGTTGAACGATTAGCGGGAGGATTCACAGATACGCAGTATTTT
size: .; D: .; J: TRBJ2-5; V: TRBV6-1; CDR3: CASCRTSLETQYF; DNA: TGTGCCAGCTGTCGTACAAGTCTGGAGACCCAGTACTTC
size: few; D: TRBD2; J: TRBJ2-1; V: TRBV20-1; CDR3: CSALGLAGINEQFF; DNA: TGCAGTGCTCTGGGACTAGCGGGAATCAATGAGCAGTTCTTC
size: .; D: .; J: TRBJ2-3; V: TRBV20-1; CDR3: CCARAIPGTHTDTQYF; DNA: TGCTGTGCTAGAGCGATTCCTGGGACTCACACAGATACGCAGTATTTT
size: .; D: .; J: TRBJ1-4; V: TRBV6-2/TRBV6-3; CDR3: CASTSPSREKLFF; DNA: TGTGCCAGCACCTCTCCCAGTCGGGAAAAACTGTTTTTT
size: few; D: TRBD2; J: TRBJ2-7; V: TRBV7-2; CDR3: CASTPAGLAGRSYEQYF; DNA: TGTGCCAGCACTCCCGCTGGACTAGCGGGTCGCTCCTACGAGCAGTACTTC
size: few; D: .; J: TRBJ1-5; V: TRBV6-5; CDR3: CASSYSIDDSNQPQHF; DNA: TGTGCCAGCAGTTACTCTATCGACGATAGCAATCAGCCCCAGCATTTT
size: few; D: TRBD1; J: TRBJ1-1; V: TRBV5-6; CDR3: CASRQGLDTEAFF; DNA: TGTGCCAGCAGACAGGGGTTGGACACTGAAGCTTTCTTT
size: .; D: .; J: TRBJ2-2; V: TRBV7-2; CDR3: CASSLRGRRNTGELFF; DNA: TGTGCCAGCAGCTTACGAGGCAGAAGGAACACCGGGGAGCTGTTTTTT
size: .; D: .; J: TRBJ2-1; V: TRBV12-3/TRBV12-4; CDR3: CASSLISAEQFF; DNA: TGTGCCAGCAGTTTAATATCGGCTGAGCAGTTCTTC
size: few; D: .; J: TRBJ2-1; V: TRBV14; CDR3: CASSQARSSEQFF; DNA: TGTGCCAGCAGCCAAGCCAGGAGCAGTGAGCAGTTCTTC